The subject of this entry is one T cell receptor (beta chain). The entry originates in a study of blood T cell repertoires in COVID-19. Study as a whole: Researchers got acute and convalescent COVID-19 samples from the United States, Italy and Spain. PBMCs, B-cell-depleted T cells, or T cells provided the cDNA or gDNA that made up the material.

In the original workflow: Researchers report that nucleated cell counts were estimated from reference gene primer amplification. TCRdb's table, derived via immunoSEQ multiplex PCR, lists solely in-frame clones and lacks some. That table furnishes V, J and clone size, whereas the DNA furnished D and trimming. Of about 140,000 clones in the sample, 79% were seen once. CDR1 and CDR2 (germline): MDHEN, SYDVKM. The length of the CDR3 is 15 residues. Trimming left V 3 bases short and J 4 bases short, with 15 bases between. This chain links TRBV28 with TRBJ1-1, with D hard to call. This receptor was identified in a man aged 55 to 70 with acute or convalescent COVID-19. The sample was peripheral blood. CDR3: CASSFFRGRGTEAFF. The CDR3 nucleotides are TGTGCCAGCAGTTTCTTCCGCGGCCGGGGCACTGAAGCTTTCTTT. Complete variable domain (other parts from reference TRBV28 and TRBJ1-1): DVKVTQSSRYLVKRTGEKVFLECVQDMDHENMFWYRQDPGLGLRLIYFSYDVKMKEKGDIPEGYSVSREKKERFSLILESASTNQTSMYLCASSFFRGRGTEAFFGQGTRLTVV.